The 14 T cell receptor beta chains in this list originate from one sample, sequenced in a study of T cell changes during pregnancy in multiple sclerosis. Generated by immunoSEQ multiplex PCR, the TCRdb table keeps only in-frame clones and is missing some. The table records about 60,000 clones, 90% of them present only once. Sequencing used peripheral blood, obtained in the second trimester of pregnancy. The receptor set was obtained from a female donor in good health, enrolled as a control in a pregnancy study.

The chain carries TRBV19 and TRBJ1-5, with D unresolved. CDR3 size: 15 residues. CDR1 and CDR2 from the germline V gene are LNHDA and SQIVND (reference sequence). Trimming removed 3 bases from V and 0 bases from J, with 9 bases in between. CDR3 loop: CASSIGGFSNQPQHF. CDR3 DNA: TGTGCCAGTAGTATTGGCGGTTTTAGCAATCAGCCCCAGCATTTT.

The V and J genes are TRBV6-5 and TRBJ1-2; 8 bases line up with TRBD1. CDR3 size: 12 residues. Per germline, CDR1 MNHEY and CDR2 SVGAGI. Trimming cost V 7 bases and J 7 bases; bases outside gene matches: 5. The CDR3 DNA follows: TGTGCCAGCACCCCGGACAGGGCTGGCTACACCTTC. The encoded protein is CASTPDRAGYTF.

This chain uses TRBV14 with TRBJ1-2, with unresolved D. V lost 4 bases to trimming and J lost 2 bases, with 8 bases between them. This CDR3 has 13 residues. Germline CDR1 is SGHDN and CDR2 is FVKESK. The CDR3 region is CASSPLENYGYTF. CDR3 in DNA: TGTGCCAGCAGCCCCTTAGAGAACTATGGCTACACCTTC. The variable domain in full, completed from reference TRBV14 and TRBJ1-2, reads EAGVTQFPSHSVIEKGQTVTLRCDPISGHDNLYWYRRVMGKEIKFLLHFVKESKQDESGMPNNRFLAERTGGTYSTLKVQPAELEDSGVYFCASSPLENYGYTFGSGTRLTVV.

The CDR3 here is CASSKGQVNTEAFF. CDR3 nucleotide sequence: TGTGCCAGCAGCAAGGGACAGGTGAACACTGAAGCTTTCTTT. V and J are TRBV7-9 and TRBJ1-1, with 8 bases fitting TRBD1. The ends lost 5 bases at V and 0 bases at J; junction bases unmatched: 2. There are 14 residues in the CDR3. Per germline, CDR1 SEHNR and CDR2 FQNEAQ (reference sequence).

The chain's CDR3 is CASSSPGAGGSSTEAFF. CDR3 sequence (DNA): TGTGCCAGCAGCTCCCCGGGGGCAGGGGGCTCTAGCACTGAAGCTTTCTTT. The rearrangement uses TRBV11-1 and TRBJ1-1; TRBD1 matches at 8 bases. V was pared by 4 bases and J by 4 bases, with 14 bases of the junction left unmatched. The CDR3 contains 17 residues. Germline CDR1 and CDR2: SGHAT and FQDESV (reference sequence).

This chain joins TRBV28 and TRBJ1-2, with unresolved D. V was cut by 5 bases and J by 3 bases, with 10 bases left in between. This CDR3 spans 13 amino acids. Germline assignment: CDR1 MDHEN and CDR2 SYDVKM. In nucleotides, the CDR3 is TGTGCCAGCAGTGCGAGTAGTGACTATGGCTACACCTTC. Amino acids: CASSASSDYGYTF.

This clone was found a few times. V is TRBV18 and J is TRBJ2-1; 7 nucleotides align to TRBD2. Germline CDR1 is KGHSH and CDR2 is LQKENI. V trimming: 0 bases; J trimming: 2 bases; junction bases outside the gene matches: 4. The CDR3 is 16 amino acids. DNA of the CDR3: TGTGCCAGCTCACCACCAAGCCTAGCGGCCTACAATGAGCAGTTCTTC. Translating it yields CASSPPSLAAYNEQFF.

The J gene is TRBJ2-2, the V gene TRBV27, with unresolved D. Germline V gene sequence: CDR1 MNHEY, CDR2 SMNVEV (reference sequence). The CDR3 has 18 residues. V was trimmed by 5 bases and J by 4 bases, leaving 23 bases between them. CDR3 bases: TGTGCCAGCAGTCCAATAAACACTCTAGTGATGGGCACCGGGGAGCTGTTTTTT. This sequence encodes CASSPINTLVMGTGELFF.

The chain couples TRBV28 to TRBJ1-2; D is unresolved. CDR3 length equals 13 residues. Trimming took off 3 bases at V and 4 bases at J, with 9 bases between the two ends. Germline lookup yields CDR1 MDHEN and CDR2 SYDVKM. The CDR3 DNA is TGTGCCAGCAGTTTGAGCCAAATCTATGGCTACACCTTC. Its protein product is CASSLSQIYGYTF.

The V call is TRBV30, the J call TRBJ2-5; 12 nucleotides align to TRBD2. CDR3 length equals 17 residues. Per germline, CDR1 GTSNPN and CDR2 SVGIG (reference sequence). Unmatched junction bases numbered 11, after V lost 2 bases and J lost 4 bases. CDR3 DNA sequence: TGTGCCTGGAGTTGGGGTCTAGCGGGGGGGGCACCAGAGACCCAGTACTTC. It specifies CAWSWGLAGGAPETQYF.

The V call is TRBV28, the J call TRBJ1-4; 9 bases match TRBD1. Trimming cost V 5 bases and J 6 bases; bases outside gene matches: 10. Germline V gene lookup returns CDR1 MDHEN and CDR2 SYDVKM. This CDR3 region has 16 residues. CDR3 nucleotide sequence: TGTGCCAGCAGTCTCCAACAGGGGGCCCTGGATGAAAAACTGTTTTTT. The encoded protein is CASSLQQGALDEKLFF.

This clone appeared once. The junction does not match germline at one end; this may be a read error. The rearrangement links TRBV10-3 to TRBJ1-1; D possibly corresponds to TRBD1 (5 bases). CDR3 length equals 13 residues. Germline CDR1 reads ENHRY; CDR2 reads SYGVKD. The CDR3 sequence is CAISVQAGTEVFF. CDR3 DNA sequence: TGTGCCATCAGTGTACAGGCGGGGACTGAAGTTTTCTTT.

The CDR3 region is CASRGGAKVTGELFF. The CDR3 DNA reads as TGTGCCAGCCGCGGGGGGGCTAAGGTCACCGGGGAGCTGTTTTTT. This rearrangement joins TRBV11-2 to TRBJ2-2, with 9 bases fitting TRBD2. The J segment lost 4 bases and the V segment lost 8 bases, leaving 8 bases of the junction unmatched. Per germline, CDR1 SGHAT and CDR2 FQNNGV. The CDR3 length is 15 residues.

This chain connects TRBV18 to TRBJ1-2; the match to TRBD1 covers 12 bases. CDR3 length: 15 residues. V lost 1 base, J lost 8 bases, and 5 bases stayed unmatched. Germline CDR1 KGHSH, CDR2 LQKENI. This chain's CDR3 is CASSPRGQGAEGYTF. The CDR3, as DNA: TGTGCCAGCTCACCACGGGGACAGGGGGCAGAGGGCTACACCTTC.